What follows are 31 T cell receptor beta chains derived from one specimen sequenced in a study of STAT5B mutations in CD4+ large granular lymphocyte leukemia. Some clones are missing from TCRdb's copy, which holds only in-frame ones; the method was immunoSEQ multiplex PCR. The sample gives about 21,000 clones, roughly 75% of which show up once; approximately 4.1% is in the top ten. The sequenced sample consisted of CD4+ T cells from blood buffy coats. These receptors came from a human donor in good health.

The J gene is TRBJ2-1, the V gene TRBV5-1, with 9 bases lining up with TRBD2. The germline V gene encodes CDR1 SGHRS and CDR2 YFSETQ. The CDR3 has 16 amino acids. V lost 5 bases and J lost 1; bases outside the gene matches: 7. The CDR3 protein is CASSSLAGVSYNEQFF. In nucleotides, the CDR3 is TGCGCCAGCAGTTCGTTAGCGGGAGTTTCCTACAATGAGCAGTTCTTC.

This clone has only one observation. The chain recombines TRBV18 with TRBJ1-4, with TRBD1 identical over 8 bases. The CDR3 loop spans 15 amino acids. Germline CDR1 KGHSH, CDR2 LQKENI. The junction had 7 bases not matched to a gene; V was cut back by 2 bases and J by 8 bases. The DNA of the CDR3 is TGTGCCAGCTCACCAGTATGGGGACAGGAGGAAAAACTGTTTTTT. This translates into CASSPVWGQEEKLFF.

The rearrangement joins TRBV28 to TRBJ2-7; 10 bases map to TRBD2. Looked up from germline, CDR1 is MDHEN and CDR2 is SYDVKM. With V trimmed by 4 bases and J by 4 bases, 4 bases remained unmatched. The CDR3 loop spans 14 amino acids. CDR3 protein: CASSSGTSAYEQYF. CDR3 nucleotide sequence: TGTGCCAGCAGTTCCGGGACTAGCGCATACGAGCAGTACTTC.

V and J are TRBV2 and TRBJ2-7; tentatively, D is TRBD2 (7 bases). CDR1 SNHLY and CDR2 FYNNEI come from the germline V gene. The CDR3 runs to 11 residues. The germline V and J ends were trimmed by 9 bases and 7 bases, with 13 bases remaining between them. The DNA for the CDR3 is TGTGCCAGTACCGAGGGGGGGGAGCAGTACTTC. Protein: CASTEGGEQYF.

J is TRBJ1-1 and V is TRBV28; D is perhaps TRBD1 (6 bases). V lost 6 bases, J lost 0 bases, and 11 bases lay in between. The CDR3 loop spans 14 amino acids. Germline values: CDR1 MDHEN, CDR2 SYDVKM. This chain's CDR3 is CASSPTGMNTEAFF. CDR3 DNA sequence: TGTGCCAGCAGCCCGACAGGCATGAACACTGAAGCTTTCTTT.

This clone was counted once. The rearrangement links TRBV6-1 to TRBJ1-2, with unresolved D. Trimming stripped 1 base from V and 8 bases from J, with 11 bases between. The CDR3 sequence is 13 residues long. CDR1 and CDR2 (germline): MNHNS, SASEGT. The DNA of the CDR3 is TGTGCCAGCAGTGAAGTAGGCCCCCGGGGCTACACCTTC. Residues: CASSEVGPRGYTF.

This CDR3 is CASISPGPNTIYF. CDR3 in DNA: TGTGCCAGCATCTCCCCGGGGCCGAACACCATATATTTT. The chain uses TRBV6-5 and TRBJ1-3; D is possibly TRBD1 (5 bases). Trimming removed 7 bases at V and 7 bases at J, with 14 bases between. CDR3 length: 13 residues. Germline loops: CDR1 MNHEY, CDR2 SVGAGI.

This chain joins TRBV27 and TRBJ1-5; D call uncertain. The germline gives CDR1 MNHEY, CDR2 SMNVEV (reference sequence). Trimming left V 6 bases short and J 1 base short, with 7 bases between. The CDR3 sequence is 13 residues long. CDR3 amino acids: CASRSRSNQPQHF. Written as DNA, the CDR3 is TGTGCCAGCAGGAGTAGGAGCAATCAGCCCCAGCATTTT.

This chain links TRBV11-3 with TRBJ1-1; D unresolved. This CDR3 comprises 14 residues. Trimming shortened V by 5 bases and J by 5 bases, and 15 bases separated the two germline ends. Per germline, CDR1 SGHNT and CDR2 YENEEA. The CDR3 DNA sequence: TGTGCCAGCAGCCCCAGTACGGACCGAACTGAAGCTTTCTTT. It translates to CASSPSTDRTEAFF.

J is TRBJ2-5 and V is TRBV7-6; 10 bases match TRBD2. The V gene's germline CDR1 is SGHVS and CDR2 FNYEAQ. This CDR3 is built from 16 residues. The ends lost 4 bases at V and 5 bases at J; junction bases unmatched: 10. CDR3 DNA: TGTGCCAGCAGCTCAGGAGCGGGAGGGATGCGGGAGACCCAGTACTTC. Amino acid sequence: CASSSGAGGMRETQYF.

The chain links TRBV10-3 to TRBJ1-1, with TRBD1 matching over 8 bases. The V gene's germline CDR1 is ENHRY and CDR2 SYGVKD. CDR3 length: 16 residues. The trim removed 5 bases at V and 4 bases at J, leaving 12 bases unmatched. The CDR3 protein is CAISPHQGAVGTEAFF. DNA of the CDR3: TGTGCCATCAGTCCCCACCAGGGGGCTGTAGGCACTGAAGCTTTCTTT.

This sequence joins TRBV5-1 and TRBJ1-4; 8 bases are shared with TRBD1. The CDR3 extends over 14 amino acids. J lost 10 bases, V lost 4 bases, and 9 bases had no gene match. Germline V gene sequence: CDR1 SGHRS, CDR2 YFSETQ. CDR3 residues: CASSVETGVGKLFF. The CDR3 DNA reads as TGCGCCAGCAGCGTAGAGACAGGGGTAGGAAAACTGTTTTTT.

This chain joins TRBV7-8 and TRBJ2-7; possibly TRBD2 for D (5 bases). Germline V gene data show CDR1 as SGHVS and CDR2 as FQNEAQ. Between the trimmed V and J ends, which lost 2 bases and 2 bases, there was a span of 7 bases. The CDR3 has 13 amino acids. CDR3 coding DNA: TGTGCCAGCAGCTTACCCGGGACCTACGAGCAGTACTTC. This sequence encodes CASSLPGTYEQYF.

This chain links TRBV6-5 with TRBJ2-7; D remains unclear. Germline-derived CDR1 and CDR2 are MNHEY and SVGAGI. V shed 2 bases and J shed 7 bases, with 12 bases lying between them. The CDR3 is 13 residues long. The CDR3 DNA is TGTGCCAGCAGTTACGGCCGTGGGAAAGAGCAGTACTTC. Its protein product is CASSYGRGKEQYF.

The gene calls are TRBV6-6 and TRBJ1-4; TRBD1 aligns across 8 bases. Germline CDR1 MNHNY, CDR2 SVGAGI (reference sequence). V was pared by 6 bases and J by 8 bases, with 8 bases of the junction left unmatched. This CDR3 has 14 amino acids. CDR3 sequence (DNA): TGTGCCAGCAGCAAGGACAGGGTGGAGGAAAAACTGTTTTTT. Protein: CASSKDRVEEKLFF.

The rearrangement links TRBV11-3 to TRBJ2-7; a possible D gene is TRBD1 (5 bases). Trimming removed 4 bases at V and 2 bases at J, with 12 bases between. This CDR3 comprises 14 residues. From germline, CDR1 is SGHNT and CDR2 YENEEA. Here the CDR3 DNA reads TGTGCCAGCAGCTCGCATACAGGACCCTACGAGCAGTACTTC. It encodes CASSSHTGPYEQYF. The entire variable domain, with the rest obtained from reference TRBV11-3 and TRBJ2-7, is as follows: EAGVVQSPRYKIIEKKQPVAFWCNPISGHNTLYWYLQNLGQGPELLIRYENEEAVDDSQLPKDRFSAERLKGVDSTLKIQPAELGDSAVYLCASSSHTGPYEQYFGPGTRLTVT.

This clone was detected a few times. The chain combines TRBV7-6 with TRBJ1-4, with D unclear. Trimming removed 0 bases at V and 0 bases at J, with 2 bases between. Germline values: CDR1 SGHVS, CDR2 FNYEAQ. This CDR3 comprises 14 residues. CDR3 DNA: TGTGCCAGCAGCTTAGCTCCAACTAATGAAAAACTGTTTTTT. Translated, it gives CASSLAPTNEKLFF.

V and J are TRBV2 and TRBJ1-1, with 9 bases lining up with TRBD1. The CDR3 totals 14 residues. Germline V gene sequence: CDR1 SNHLY, CDR2 FYNNEI. Trimming removed 6 bases from V and 4 bases from J; junction bases left unmatched: 6. The CDR3 sequence is CASRETGGFTEAFF. In nucleotides, the CDR3 is TGTGCCAGCAGAGAGACAGGGGGATTCACTGAAGCTTTCTTT.

This chain connects TRBV27 to TRBJ2-5, with a possible D match to TRBD1 (7 bases). CDR1 and CDR2 (germline): MNHEY, SMNVEV (reference sequence). This CDR3 contains 13 residues. The V and J ends lost 6 bases and 2 bases respectively, with 10 bases between them. CDR3 nucleotide sequence: TGTGCCAGCAGACAGGGGACTCAAGAGACCCAGTACTTC. Encoded protein: CASRQGTQETQYF.

This clone was recorded only once. The genes are TRBV5-8 and TRBJ2-7; TRBD2 matches at 9 bases. Per germline, CDR1 SGHTS and CDR2 YDEGEE. The CDR3 is made up of 15 amino acids. Trimming at V came to 3 bases and at J to 3 bases, leaving 7 bases not matched to a gene. The CDR3 sequence: CASSWIAGVNYEQYF. DNA of the CDR3: TGTGCCAGCAGCTGGATAGCGGGAGTTAACTACGAGCAGTACTTC.

CDR3 DNA: TGTGCCAGCAGTATGGGGTCAGGAGATACGCAGTATTTT. Encoded protein: CASSMGSGDTQYF. The J gene is TRBJ2-3, the V gene TRBV6-5; D remains ambiguous. Germline CDR1 is MNHEY and CDR2 is SVGAGI. V lost 5 bases and J 5 bases, leaving 11 bases between the germline ends. This CDR3 has 13 amino acids.

There are a few counts of this clone. The same CDR3 also results from other DNA sequences found in this sample. The chain combines TRBV27 with TRBJ2-1; weak D call: TRBD1 (6 bases). The CDR3 has 14 residues. Looked up from germline, CDR1 is MNHEY and CDR2 is SMNVEV (reference sequence). Trimming left V 6 bases short and J 6 bases short, with 15 bases between. The CDR3 DNA sequence: TGTGCCAGCAGCCCGGCGAGAGGGGGCAATGAGCAGTTCTTC. Its translation: CASSPARGGNEQFF.

The CDR3: CASSSGAMNTEAFF. CDR3 coding DNA: TGCGCCAGCAGCTCTGGGGCTATGAACACTGAAGCTTTCTTT. The chain joins TRBV5-1 to TRBJ1-1; the D gene is possibly TRBD1 (5 bases). Germline V gene lookup returns CDR1 SGHRS and CDR2 YFSETQ. V was cut by 3 bases and J by 0 bases, with 9 bases left in between. CDR3 length equals 14 residues.

This clone has only one observation. The chain is built from TRBV7-8 and TRBJ2-1; 9 positions match TRBD2. After removal of 1 base from V and 2 bases from J, the junction contained 3 bases not matched to a gene. CDR3 length: 16 amino acids. Germline CDR1 and CDR2: SGHVS and FQNEAQ. DNA of the CDR3: TGTGCCAGCAGCTTAGAACTAGCGGGCGCCTACAATGAGCAGTTCTTC. Translated, it gives CASSLELAGAYNEQFF.

V usage is TRBV7-6 and J usage is TRBJ2-6, with a possible D match to TRBD1 (5 bases). V lost 1 base and J 1 base, leaving 11 bases between the germline ends. The CDR3 is 17 residues long. Germline assignment: CDR1 SGHVS and CDR2 FNYEAQ. As DNA, the CDR3 is TGTGCCAGCAGCTTAGTCTGGGGCCAATCTGGGGCCAACGTCCTGACTTTC. It specifies CASSLVWGQSGANVLTF. Drawing the rest from reference TRBV7-6 and TRBJ2-6, the complete variable domain is GAGVSQSPRYKVTKRGQDVALRCDPISGHVSLYWYRQALGQGPEFLTYFNYEAQQDKSGLPNDRFSAERPEGSISTLTIQRTEQRDSAMYRCASSLVWGQSGANVLTFGAGSRLTVL.

This clone was seen a few times. This chain connects TRBV9 to TRBJ1-5; no firm D call. Per germline, CDR1 SGDLS and CDR2 YYNGEE. The CDR3 runs to 15 residues. The V gene lost 0 bases and the J gene lost 3 bases, with 10 bases spanning the gap. As DNA, the CDR3 is TGTGCCAGCAGCGTAGAACCGAACCTCAATCAGCCCCAGCATTTT. This sequence encodes CASSVEPNLNQPQHF.

This sequence joins TRBV5-1 and TRBJ1-2, with D tentatively TRBD1 (5 bases). Trimming removed 2 bases at V and 4 bases at J, with 12 bases between. The CDR3 consists of 14 residues. From germline, CDR1 is SGHRS and CDR2 YFSETQ. CDR3 region: CASSFSPGSYGYTF. In nucleotides, the CDR3 is TGCGCCAGCAGCTTCTCCCCAGGGTCCTATGGCTACACCTTC. Full variable domain (rest looked up from reference TRBV5-1 and TRBJ1-2): KAGVTQTPRYLIKTRGQQVTLSCSPISGHRSVSWYQQTPGQGLQFLFEYFSETQRNKGNFPGRFSGRQFSNSRSEMNVSTLELGDSALYLCASSFSPGSYGYTFGSGTRLTVV.

The chain couples TRBV11-3 to TRBJ2-2; D unclear. The CDR3 totals 11 residues. Trimming took 3 bases from V and 6 from J, leaving 2 bases between them. CDR1 and CDR2 (germline): SGHNT, YENEEA. The CDR3 loop reads CASSLSGELFF. CDR3 DNA sequence: TGTGCCAGCAGCTTGTCCGGGGAGCTGTTTTTT.

V and J are TRBV29-1 and TRBJ2-3; D might be TRBD2 (6 bases). The CDR3 totals 13 residues. Per the germline V gene, CDR1 is SQVTM and CDR2 is ANQGSEA. V was cut by 4 bases and J by 2 bases, with 10 bases left in between. The CDR3 is CSVAGALTDTQYF. The CDR3 nucleotides read TGCAGCGTTGCGGGAGCCCTCACAGATACGCAGTATTTT.

This rearrangement joins TRBV6-4 to TRBJ1-2; possibly TRBD1 for D (5 bases). CDR1 and CDR2 from the germline V gene are MRHNA and SNTAGT. The CDR3 is 13 amino acids. The germline V and J ends were trimmed by 5 bases and 7 bases, with 14 bases remaining between them. This CDR3 reads CASSWAGSGGYTF. The CDR3 DNA is TGTGCCAGCAGTTGGGCAGGGAGCGGTGGCTACACCTTC.

The rearrangement uses TRBV11-2 and TRBJ2-2; 8 nucleotides agree with TRBD2. V lost 3 bases and J lost 4; bases outside the gene matches: 1. CDR1 and CDR2 (germline): SGHAT, FQNNGV. CDR3 length: 14 amino acids. CDR3 sequence: CASSFSGGTGELFF. The DNA for the CDR3 is TGTGCCAGCAGCTTCAGCGGGGGCACCGGGGAGCTGTTTTTT.